The clone carrying this T cell receptor beta chain showed up many times. What it recognizes is unknown. This sample was included in a study of identical twins. Findings and limits, study-wide: Whereas memory repertoires showed no such difference, abundant cord blood beta clonotypes carried fewer insertions. Analyses based on zero insertions could be partly confounded by invariant MAIT and iNKT cells.

A universal primer site was created by template switching, with the cDNA bearing unique molecular identifiers. MiXCR, applied by TCRdb to the 5' RACE reads, yields one record per CDR3 protein. Of approximately 240,000 distinct CDR3 sequences in the sample, more than 12% were seen once. Germline V gene lookup returns CDR1 SGHAT and CDR2 FQNNGV. V was pared by 1 base and J by 4 bases, with 13 bases between. The CDR3 length is 15 residues. Source material: memory (CD45RO+) T cells sorted from blood. The sequence was obtained from a woman under 30 in good health. The chain joins TRBV11-2 to TRBJ1-1, with D possibly TRBD1 on 6 matching bases. The chain's CDR3 is CASSLAGVGRTEAFF. The CDR3 DNA reads TGTGCCAGCAGCTTAGCAGGGGTCGGGCGCACTGAAGCTTTCTTT. Full variable domain (missing parts from reference TRBV11-2 and TRBJ1-1): EAGVAQSPRYKIIEKRQSVAFWCNPISGHATLYWYQQILGQGPKLLIQFQNNGVVDDSQLPKDRFSAERLKGVDSTLKIQPAKLEDSAVYLCASSLAGVGRTEAFFGQGTRLTVV.